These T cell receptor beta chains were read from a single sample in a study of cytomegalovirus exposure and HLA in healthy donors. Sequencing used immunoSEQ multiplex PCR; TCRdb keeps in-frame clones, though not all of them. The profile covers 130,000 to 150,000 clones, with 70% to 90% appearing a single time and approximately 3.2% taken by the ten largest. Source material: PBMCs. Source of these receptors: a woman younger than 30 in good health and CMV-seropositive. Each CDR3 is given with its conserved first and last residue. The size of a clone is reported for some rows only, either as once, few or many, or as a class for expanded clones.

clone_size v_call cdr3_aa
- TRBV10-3 CAISESYSGLTEAFF
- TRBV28 CASSFTRTGTDTQYF
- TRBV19 CARRSGERNEQFF
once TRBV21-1 CASTGTSGYYEQFF
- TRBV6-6 CASMGLAGNTYNEQFF
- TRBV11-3 CASSSTSGRASYYEQYF
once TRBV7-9 CASSREPRGYEQYF
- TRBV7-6 CASSPIRGELKTQYF
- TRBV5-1 CASSRGHYIYEQYF
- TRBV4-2 CASSRGLAAYEQYF
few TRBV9 CASSVAGVGTYEQYF
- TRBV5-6 CASSLVLAGYQETQYF
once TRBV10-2 CASSDPAGVAGELFF
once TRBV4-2 CASSQESGEGQSLETQYF
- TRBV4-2 CASSQEAGVYEQYF
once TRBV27 CASSPRGANYGYTF
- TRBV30 CAWRPSSGRGIQPQHF
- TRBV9 CASSAVAGAFNEQFF
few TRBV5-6 CASSRIDRGGTYEQYF
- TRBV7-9 CASSLDIAQEKLFF
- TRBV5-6 CASSLALGGYTF
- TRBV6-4 CASSETGTVQETQYF
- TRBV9 CASSAQRGTAPKDYGYTF
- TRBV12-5 CASGPAGGRGTDTQYF
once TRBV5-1 CASSLRLAGVREQYF
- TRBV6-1 CASSGNREGIHEQYF
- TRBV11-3 CASSSTFPYEQYF
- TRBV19 CAIGGNYGYTF
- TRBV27 CASGLSLGNTIYF
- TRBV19 CASSRDSTNEKLFF
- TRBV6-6 CASSLLAATDTQYF
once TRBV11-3 CASSTGQGYLSYEQYF
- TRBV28 CASSFSRTDYGQYF
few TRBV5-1 CASSLATAGVDEQFF
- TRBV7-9 CASSLGGDYGYTF
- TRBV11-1 CASSNSIGLGETQYF
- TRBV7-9 CASSWGERDTQYF
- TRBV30 CAWSGHSRGGNTIYF
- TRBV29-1 CSVRGTSGSTGELFF
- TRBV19 CASRRKTGVGSYEQYF
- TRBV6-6 CASSWAVGTGELFF
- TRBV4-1 CASSREGPRDNNEQFF
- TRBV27 CASSLSGGRDTEAFF